The TCR beta chain described here comes from a study of regulatory dendritic cells for organ transplantation (dated by TCRdb to about 2017). Broadly, across the study: To make regulatory dendritic cells, monocytes were cultured with vitamin D3 on days 0 and 4 and with IL-10 on day 4. TCRbeta repertoires were sequenced from sorted naive and memory CD4+ and CD8+ T cells before and after allostimulation with regulatory or mature dendritic cells. On day 6, LPS was added to the DC cultures so that the response of the DCs to a potent maturation-inducing agent could be evaluated. The paper's findings and limits, for the study overall: The authors pointed out considerable heterogeneity between individuals in the alloreactive memory CD8+ T cell pool, and only a couple of subjects were sequenced. Expansion of memory CD8+ clones was induced by allostimulation in both subjects, but more limited expansion appeared to be induced by regulatory dendritic cells than by mature dendritic cells. Naive CD4+ and CD8+ T cells showed highly diverse repertoires, whereas memory cells were less diverse and memory CD8+ cells were the most oligoclonal. Of the resting subsets, memory CD8+ T cells had the largest number of alloreactive TCR clonotypes.

Sorted T cell subsets were CFSE-labeled and co-cultured for around five days with allogeneic regulatory or mature dendritic cells at a 1:10 DC:T ratio. FACS was used to sort CD4+ or CD8+ cells into naive T cells, defined as CD45RA+, and memory T cells, defined as CD45RO+. T cells for TCR sequencing came from two healthy control subjects. Genomic DNA was extracted with the Qiagen DNeasy Blood & Tissue Kit. Worth noting for this clone: Its antigen remains unidentified. One base away there is no much larger clone; base qualities are not given.

Multiplexed two-step PCR with Vbeta-specific forward primers and Jbeta-specific reverse primers was used to amplify TCRbeta CDR3 regions. Through the immunoSEQ service, TCRbeta libraries were sequenced on an Illumina instrument. The source study handled its data this way. IMGT annotation was used to assign V, D and J genes, and synthetic CDR3 analogues were used to correct the counts for multiplex PCR bias. The immunoSEQ Analyzer calculated repertoire clonality as one minus the normalized Shannon entropy. Clonal expansion was defined using Fisher's exact test with Benjamini-Hochberg false discovery rate control and a two-tailed threshold of P<0.01. In TCRdb, the immuneACCESS table is reduced to in-frame sequences with V and J assigned. These tables do not hold every clone; where another copy was compared, an unresolved V gene accounts for under half, and the others remain unexplained. V and J calls and clone size follow that table, whereas D and trimming were derived from the DNA. The sample table contains approximately 11,000 clones; only one count was recorded for 75% of them. Of the sample, 2% to 3% is held by the ten largest clones.

V drops 3 bases and J drops 2 bases, leaving 11 bases in between. From a lookup of the germline V gene, CDR1 and CDR2 are SGHNT and YENEEA. Counted from cysteine to phenylalanine, this CDR3 has 14 amino acids. Of the read, only the CDR3 DNA is kept; its 42 bases are in frame from base 1. The rearranged chain carries TRBV11-3 and TRBJ2-7, and possibly TRBD2, on 6 matching bases. Specimen: memory CD4+ T cells from blood cultured with regulatory dendritic cells. Interpreted using the paper, the cell subset or site label stands for: CD45RO+ memory T cells. This receptor was obtained from a human donor in good health. The nucleotide sequence is given as TGTGCCAGCAGCTTTTCGGGGGTACCCTACGAGCAGTACTTC. Its coded protein is CASSFSGVPYEQYF.